This TCR beta chain was found in a study of shared clonotypes between healthy human individuals. V dropped 1 base and J dropped 5 bases, with 5 bases sitting between them. This CDR3 region has 12 residues. The germline CDR1 and CDR2 sequences are MNHNS and SASEGT. With regard to this clone: Its cognate antigen is unknown.

Profiling relied on immunoSEQ multiplex PCR, and the TCRdb table lists in-frame clones only, not all of them. The sample has hundreds of thousands of clones; roughly four fifths are singletons. Whole-study findings and limits: How much donors shared clonotypes was expected to be affected by sequencing depth.

The rearrangement links TRBV6-1 to TRBJ1-1; D uncertain. This receptor was taken from a woman between 40 and 50 years old in good health. Some clones in this sample may be carry-over from other donors' samples. Sequenced input: PBMCs. In nucleotides, the CDR3 is TGTGCCAGCAGTGAAGTGTGGACTGAAGCTTTCTTT. Its translation: CASSEVWTEAFF.